The 26 T cell receptor beta chains reported below all come from one sample, sequenced in a study of blood T cells in healthy people across ages. For the second PCR, which ran for about 6 to 11 cycles, a sample-barcoded 5' primer and a J-beta primer mix were used. Via MiXCR, TCRdb re-called the 5' RACE reads, giving one row per CDR3 protein. Here the sample spans roughly 800,000 distinct CDR3 sequences, about three fifths being singletons. Sequences were obtained from blood. The receptors stem from a man aged 25-45 years in good health.

This clonotype turned up a few times. The V gene is TRBV9, the J gene TRBJ2-7; D unclear. This CDR3 comprises 16 residues. Germline V gene sequence: CDR1 SGDLS, CDR2 YYNGEE. The V and J ends lost 0 bases and 0 bases respectively, with 13 bases between them. The CDR3, as DNA: TGTGCCAGCAGCGTAGATGTCCCATTGGGCTCCTACGAGCAGTACTTC. It yields the protein CASSVDVPLGSYEQYF.

In its sample, this clonotype was seen once. The chain joins TRBV5-1 to TRBJ2-7; tentative D call: TRBD1 (5 bases). The germline V gene has CDR1 SGHRS and CDR2 YFSETQ. V lost 2 bases, J lost 5 bases, and 8 bases lay in between. The CDR3 contains 12 residues. CDR3 coding DNA: TGCGCCAGCAGCTTTTGGGGCGACGAGCAGTACTTC. It is translated as CASSFWGDEQYF.

This clonotype was observed a handful of times. The rearrangement links TRBV6-1 to TRBJ2-5; no reliable D call. This CDR3 is 19 amino acids long. Per the germline V gene, CDR1 is MNHNS and CDR2 is SASEGT. The V end lost 1 base, the J end lost 5 bases, and 26 bases lay between the germline ends. CDR3 protein: CASSEGGGPSQSALETQYF. The CDR3, as DNA: TGTGCCAGCAGTGAAGGAGGTGGCCCGTCCCAGTCCGCCCTGGAGACCCAGTACTTC.

CDR3 protein: CASRLRSTDTQYF. CDR3 sequence (DNA): TGTGCCAGCAGGCTGCGTAGCACAGATACGCAGTATTTT. The rearrangement joins TRBV6-1 to TRBJ2-3; no firm D call. Trimming removed 6 bases at V and 0 bases at J, with 7 bases between. In germline, CDR1 is MNHNS, CDR2 SASEGT. The CDR3 spans 13 residues.

This rearrangement joins TRBV5-6 to TRBJ1-2; D ambiguous. Per germline, CDR1 SGHDT and CDR2 YYEEEE. The CDR3 contains 14 residues. Between the trimmed V and J ends, which lost 4 bases and 2 bases, there was a span of 12 bases. The CDR3 DNA reads TGTGCCAGCAGCCTGCACCGGATAAACTATGGCTACACCTTC. It translates to CASSLHRINYGYTF.

The chain carries TRBV28 and TRBJ1-4; 7 bases are shared with TRBD1. Per germline, CDR1 MDHEN and CDR2 SYDVKM. CDR3 length: 15 amino acids. V shed 7 bases, J shed 3 bases, and the junction held 8 bases outside the gene matches. Here the CDR3 reads CASTRVQGSNEKLFF. CDR3 nucleotide sequence: TGTGCCAGCACCAGAGTACAGGGGTCTAATGAAAAACTGTTTTTT.

This clonotype was picked up one time. The chain is built from TRBV2 and TRBJ2-5, with D unclear. Germline CDR1 is SNHLY and CDR2 is FYNNEI. V was shortened by 7 bases and J by 2 bases, with 8 bases between the two germline ends. The CDR3 has 12 residues. The CDR3 DNA is TGTGCCAGCATTTGGCAGCAAGAGACCCAGTACTTC. This translates into CASIWQQETQYF.

This sequence joins TRBV7-9 and TRBJ2-5; D is perhaps TRBD1 (6 bases). The CDR3 has 15 amino acids. The V end was cut by 5 bases, the J end by 2 bases, with 15 bases between. The germline gives CDR1 SEHNR, CDR2 FQNEAQ (reference sequence). DNA for the CDR3: TGTGCCAGCAGCCACCGGACAGCATTGCAAGAGACCCAGTACTTC. It yields the protein CASSHRTALQETQYF.

Only a few counts were recorded for this clonotype. The CDR3 nucleotides are TGCAGTGGGGGGACAGTTTCCTACGAGCAGTACTTC. It codes for CSGGTVSYEQYF. The chain couples TRBV20-1 to TRBJ2-7, with 7 bases lining up with TRBD1. The germline V gene has CDR1 DFQATT and CDR2 SNEGSKA (reference sequence). The V segment lost 7 bases and the J segment 1 base; nucleotides outside the gene matches: 4. The length of the CDR3 is 12 residues.

This clonotype showed up just once. The V gene is TRBV6-2 or TRBV6-3, the J gene TRBJ2-2; D might be TRBD2 (5 bases). This CDR3 spans 15 amino acids. The germline V gene encodes CDR1 MNHEY and CDR2 SVGEGT. The ends were cut back, 6 bases at V and 2 bases at J, with 13 bases in the middle. CDR3 in amino acids: CASRKEGANTGELFF. The CDR3 DNA follows: TGTGCCAGCAGGAAAGAGGGAGCAAACACCGGGGAGCTGTTTTTT.

The rearrangement links TRBV29-1 to TRBJ2-1, with a possible D match to TRBD1 (6 bases). The DNA end is a closer match to TRBJ2-7, so the J assignment may be wrong. The CDR3 runs to 15 residues. Germline CDR1 SQVTM, CDR2 ANQGSEA. CDR3 amino acids: CSVEGQGSSYNEQYF. The DNA of the CDR3 is TGCAGCGTTGAAGGTCAGGGGAGCTCCTACAATGAGCAGTACTTC.

This chain joins TRBV4-2 and TRBJ1-2; TRBD1 aligns across 10 bases. Trimming at V came to 2 bases and at J to 3 bases, leaving 6 bases not matched to a gene. CDR1 and CDR2 from the germline V gene are LGHNA and YNFKEQ. The CDR3 contains 16 residues. CDR3 DNA: TGTGCCAGCAGCCAAAACGGACAGGGGGGAGACTATGGCTACACCTTC. This translates into CASSQNGQGGDYGYTF.

The chain employs TRBV5-5 and TRBJ1-6; no clear D gene. Germline assignment: CDR1 SGHKS and CDR2 YYEKEE (reference sequence). The germline V and J ends were trimmed by 4 bases and 7 bases, with 12 bases remaining between them. The CDR3 is 14 residues long. CDR3 protein: CASSPPYRNSPLHF. The CDR3 bases are TGTGCCAGCAGCCCCCCGTACAGAAATTCACCCCTCCACTTT. Full variable domain (missing parts from reference TRBV5-5 and TRBJ1-6): DAGVTQSPTHLIKTRGQQVTLRCSPISGHKSVSWYQQVLGQGPQFIFQYYEKEERGRGNFPDRFSARQFPNYSSELNVNALLLGDSALYLCASSPPYRNSPLHFGNGTRLTVT.

V is TRBV2 and J is TRBJ1-6; 7 bases are a match to TRBD1. The CDR3 sequence is 16 residues long. The V gene end was trimmed by 3 bases and the J gene end by 7 bases; junction bases not matched to a gene: 9. Germline CDR1 and CDR2: SNHLY and FYNNEI. CDR3 residues: CASSETGQSQNSPLHF. For the CDR3, the DNA is TGTGCCAGCAGTGAGACGGGACAGTCCCAAAATTCACCCCTCCACTTT.

The chain combines TRBV30 with TRBJ1-2; no clear D gene. The ends were cut back, 1 base at V and 3 bases at J, with 6 bases in the middle. The CDR3 covers 12 residues. Germline lookup yields CDR1 GTSNPN and CDR2 SVGIG (reference sequence). CDR3 amino acids: CAWSASDYGYTF. The DNA for the CDR3 is TGTGCCTGGAGTGCGTCGGACTATGGCTACACCTTC. Full variable domain (remainder filled in from reference TRBV30 and TRBJ1-2): SQTIHQWPATLVQPVGSPLSLECTVEGTSNPNLYWYRQAAGRGLQLLFYSVGIGQISSEVPQNLSASRPQDRQFILSSKKLLLSDSGFYLCAWSASDYGYTFGSGTRLTVV.

This clonotype was seen at least ten times. This chain connects TRBV29-1 to TRBJ2-7, with D uncertain. Germline-derived CDR1 and CDR2 are SQVTM and ANQGSEA. The CDR3 runs to 11 residues. Trimming stripped 0 bases from V and 4 bases from J, with 4 bases between. CDR3 in DNA: TGCAGCGTTGAAGATCGTTACGAGCAGTACTTC. Encoded protein: CSVEDRYEQYF.

This clonotype was observed a handful of times. The rearrangement joins TRBV7-2 to TRBJ2-3, with 12 bases matching TRBD2. CDR1 and CDR2 from the germline V gene are SGHTA and FQGNSA. This CDR3 comprises 19 residues. V dropped 1 base and J dropped 0; count of bases not matched to a gene: 8. CDR3 amino acids: CASSLVATSGSGSTDTQYF. The CDR3 DNA reads TGTGCCAGCAGCTTAGTAGCGACTAGCGGGAGTGGGAGCACAGATACGCAGTATTTT.

This clonotype was observed a few times. The rearrangement joins TRBV29-1 to TRBJ2-7; 8 bases agree with TRBD1. CDR1 and CDR2 (germline): SQVTM, ANQGSEA. This CDR3 contains 15 residues. Losses at the gene ends were 6 bases for V and 4 bases for J; bases not matched to a gene: 14. CDR3 sequence reads: CSVAHPGTGRYEQYF. As DNA, the CDR3 is TGCAGCGTCGCCCATCCCGGGACAGGACGATACGAGCAGTACTTC.

This clonotype was seen more than once but under ten times. The J gene is TRBJ2-2, the V gene TRBV12-3 or TRBV12-4; 12 bases agree with TRBD1. Trimming at V came to 9 bases and at J to 4 bases, leaving 9 bases not matched to a gene. CDR3 length: 16 residues. The CDR3 nucleotides are TGTGCCAGTGTTGCTGGGGACAGGGGGCTCACCGGGGAGCTGTTTTTT. This codes for CASVAGDRGLTGELFF.

This chain joins TRBV20-1 and TRBJ1-4; 8 bases are a match to TRBD1. The length of the CDR3 is 15 residues. Germline V gene sequence: CDR1 DFQATT, CDR2 SNEGSKA (reference sequence). The ends lost 5 bases at V and 8 bases at J; junction bases unmatched: 13. CDR3 bases: TGCAGTGCTCCCCAGGGGGCAGGTACATTCGAAAAACTGTTTTTT. Translated: CSAPQGAGTFEKLFF.

This clonotype was counted between two and nine times. V and J are TRBV7-2 and TRBJ2-3; D possibly corresponds to TRBD2 (5 bases). Trimming took off 7 bases at V and 0 bases at J, with 11 bases between the two ends. The CDR3 has 14 residues. Germline values: CDR1 SGHTA, CDR2 FQGNSA. CDR3 in DNA: TGTGCCAGCATGTGGCGGGCAAGCACAGATACGCAGTATTTT. Protein: CASMWRASTDTQYF. Variable domain in full (rest from reference TRBV7-2 and TRBJ2-3): GAGVSQSPSNKVTEKGKDVELRCDPISGHTALYWYRQSLGQGLEFLIYFQGNSAPDKSGLPSDRFSAERTGGSVSTLTIQRTQQEDSAVYLCASMWRASTDTQYFGPGTRLTVL.

The V gene is TRBV7-2, the J gene TRBJ2-6; 7 nucleotides agree with TRBD2. The V segment lost 6 bases and the J segment 2 bases; nucleotides outside the gene matches: 13. The CDR3 loop spans 18 amino acids. Germline CDR1 SGHTA, CDR2 FQGNSA. The CDR3 DNA sequence: TGTGCCAGCAGTCCCCTAGTGGGAGGGGCAGCTGGGGCCAACGTCCTGACTTTC. Its protein product is CASSPLVGGAAGANVLTF.

CDR3 region: CASSLFGALNSPLHF. CDR3 coding DNA: TGTGCCAGCAGCTTATTTGGGGCGCTAAATTCACCCCTCCACTTT. The V call is TRBV7-8, the J call TRBJ1-6, with a weak D call TRBD1 (5 bases). Per germline, CDR1 SGHVS and CDR2 FQNEAQ. V lost 2 bases, J lost 7 bases, and 12 bases lay in between. This CDR3 is built from 15 residues.

This chain uses TRBV7-9 with TRBJ1-4; D uncertain. Germline-derived CDR1 and CDR2 are SEHNR and FQNEAQ (reference sequence). The CDR3 extends over 12 amino acids. Trimming pared 6 bases from V and 10 bases from J, leaving 12 bases between. The DNA of the CDR3 is TGTGCCAGCAGGCCCCCGGAGGGAAAACTGTTTTTT. It codes for CASRPPEGKLFF.

The chain is built from TRBV25-1 and TRBJ2-1, with a weak D call TRBD2 (7 bases). This CDR3 contains 16 residues. V gave up 2 bases and J gave up 3 bases, with 14 bases separating them. Germline CDR1 reads MGHDK; CDR2 reads SYGVNS. CDR3 amino acids: CASSEGGGGLYNEQFF. The CDR3, as DNA: TGTGCCAGCAGTGAAGGTGGGGGGGGCCTCTACAATGAGCAGTTCTTC. The variable domain in full, completed from reference TRBV25-1 and TRBJ2-1, reads EADIYQTPRYLVIGTGKKITLECSQTMGHDKMYWYQQDPGMELHLIHYSYGVNSTEKGDLSSESTVSRIRTEHFPLTLESARPSHTSQYLCASSEGGGGLYNEQFFGPGTRLTVL.

This clonotype has only a few counts. The chain joins TRBV4-2 to TRBJ2-7; 7 nucleotides match TRBD1. The V and J ends lost 0 bases and 0 bases, in that order; junction bases with no gene match: 2. The CDR3 loop spans 15 amino acids. Germline CDR1 is LGHNA and CDR2 is YNFKEQ. As DNA, the CDR3 is TGTGCCAGCAGCCAAGAGGGGGACAGCTCCTACGAGCAGTACTTC. Encoded protein: CASSQEGDSSYEQYF.